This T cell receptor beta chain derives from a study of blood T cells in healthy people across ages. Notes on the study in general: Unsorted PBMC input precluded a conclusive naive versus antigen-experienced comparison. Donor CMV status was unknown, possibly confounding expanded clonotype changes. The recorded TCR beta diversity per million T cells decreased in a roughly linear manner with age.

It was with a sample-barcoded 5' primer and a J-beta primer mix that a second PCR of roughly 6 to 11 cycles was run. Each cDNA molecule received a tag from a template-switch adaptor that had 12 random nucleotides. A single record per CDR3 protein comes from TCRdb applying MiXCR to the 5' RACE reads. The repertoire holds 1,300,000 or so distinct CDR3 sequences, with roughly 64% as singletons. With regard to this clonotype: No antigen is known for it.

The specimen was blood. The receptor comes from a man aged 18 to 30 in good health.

The CDR3 DNA follows: TGTGCCAGCAGCTTATCGGCGTATAGCAATCAGCCCCAGCATTTT. Its translation is CASSLSAYSNQPQHF. The chain recombines TRBV11-2 with TRBJ1-5; D call uncertain. The CDR3 contains 15 residues. Germline V gene lookup returns CDR1 SGHAT and CDR2 FQNNGV. Trimming stripped 2 bases from V and 0 bases from J, with 8 bases between.